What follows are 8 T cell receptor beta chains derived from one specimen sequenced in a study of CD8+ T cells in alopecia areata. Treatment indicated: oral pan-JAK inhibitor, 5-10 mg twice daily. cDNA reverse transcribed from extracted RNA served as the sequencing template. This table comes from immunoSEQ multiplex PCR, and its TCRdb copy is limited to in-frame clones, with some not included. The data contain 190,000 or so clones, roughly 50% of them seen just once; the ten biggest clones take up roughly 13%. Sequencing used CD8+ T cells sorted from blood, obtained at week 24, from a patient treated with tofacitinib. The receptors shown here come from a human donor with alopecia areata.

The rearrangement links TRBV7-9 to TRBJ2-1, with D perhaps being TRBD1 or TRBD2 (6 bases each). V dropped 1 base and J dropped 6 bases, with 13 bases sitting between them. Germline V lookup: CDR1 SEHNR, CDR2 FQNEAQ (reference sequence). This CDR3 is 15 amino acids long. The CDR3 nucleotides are TGTGCCAGCAGCTTAGTCCGACTAGGGGGCAATGAGCAGTTCTTC. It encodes CASSLVRLGGNEQFF.

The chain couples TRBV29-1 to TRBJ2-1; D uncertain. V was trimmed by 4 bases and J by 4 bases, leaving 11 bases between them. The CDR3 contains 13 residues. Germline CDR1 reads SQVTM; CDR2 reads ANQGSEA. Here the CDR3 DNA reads TGCAGCGTTGGTGCTTTCTCATACAATGAGCAGTTCTTC. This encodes CSVGAFSYNEQFF.

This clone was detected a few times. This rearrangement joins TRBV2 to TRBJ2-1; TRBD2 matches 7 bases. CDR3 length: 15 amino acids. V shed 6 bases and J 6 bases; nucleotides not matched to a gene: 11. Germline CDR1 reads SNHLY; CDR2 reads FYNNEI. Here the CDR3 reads CASSSEERGPNEQFF. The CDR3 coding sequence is TGTGCCAGCAGCTCCGAAGAGCGGGGACCCAATGAGCAGTTCTTC. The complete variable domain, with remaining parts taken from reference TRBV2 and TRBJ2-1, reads EPEVTQTPSHQVTQMGQEVILRCVPISNHLYFYWYRQILGQKVEFLVSFYNNEISEKSEIFDDQFSVERPDGSNFTLKIRSTKLEDSAMYFCASSSEERGPNEQFFGPGTRLTVL.

The CDR3 region is CASSQEIGETQYF. The CDR3 nucleotides read TGCGCCAGCAGCCAAGAGATTGGGGAGACCCAGTACTTC. This chain connects TRBV4-1 to TRBJ2-5; D not certain. Per the germline V gene, CDR1 is MGHRA and CDR2 is YSYEKL. Trimming shortened V by 0 bases and J by 5 bases, and 7 bases separated the two germline ends. CDR3 size: 13 residues.

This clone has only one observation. The CDR3: CSVVGPRSATGELFF. The CDR3 nucleotides are TGCAGCGTTGTGGGCCCTAGGTCGGCCACCGGGGAGCTGTTTTTT. V gene TRBV29-1 combines with J gene TRBJ2-2; D is unresolved. Germline assignment: CDR1 SQVTM and CDR2 ANQGSEA. The V end lost 4 bases, the J end lost 4 bases, and 16 bases lay between the germline ends. This CDR3 has 15 residues.

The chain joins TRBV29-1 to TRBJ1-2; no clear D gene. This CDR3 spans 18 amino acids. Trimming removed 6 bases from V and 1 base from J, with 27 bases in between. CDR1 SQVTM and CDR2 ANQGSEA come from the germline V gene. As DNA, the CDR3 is TGCAGCGTCCAAGCCCCTGTGGAGGGTATCCCCCTTAACTATGGCTACACCTTC. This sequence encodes CSVQAPVEGIPLNYGYTF.

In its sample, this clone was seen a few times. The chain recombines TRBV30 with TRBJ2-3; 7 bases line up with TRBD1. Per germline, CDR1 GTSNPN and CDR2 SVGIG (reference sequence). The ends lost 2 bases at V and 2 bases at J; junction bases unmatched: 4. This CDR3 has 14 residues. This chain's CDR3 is CAWSRQGPTDTQYF. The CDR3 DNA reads TGTGCCTGGAGTAGACAGGGACCCACAGATACGCAGTATTTT. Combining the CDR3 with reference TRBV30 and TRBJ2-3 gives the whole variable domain SQTIHQWPATLVQPVGSPLSLECTVEGTSNPNLYWYRQAAGRGLQLLFYSVGIGQISSEVPQNLSASRPQDRQFILSSKKLLLSDSGFYLCAWSRQGPTDTQYFGPGTRLTVL.

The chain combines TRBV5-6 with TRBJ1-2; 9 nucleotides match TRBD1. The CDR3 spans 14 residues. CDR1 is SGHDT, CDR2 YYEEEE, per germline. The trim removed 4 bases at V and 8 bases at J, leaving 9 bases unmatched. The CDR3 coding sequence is TGTGCCAGCAGCCCCGGGACAGGGCCTTTCGGCTACACCTTC. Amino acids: CASSPGTGPFGYTF.